Listed below are T cell receptor beta chains from one sample, sequenced in a study of blood T cell repertoires in COVID-19. TCRdb keeps only in-frame clones here, not all; method: immunoSEQ multiplex PCR. The data show roughly 120,000 clones, 70% to 90% seen once. Material: peripheral blood. The source is a man aged 40-50 years with acute or convalescent COVID-19. Both conserved end residues are part of each CDR3. A D gene is named only where the DNA matches it firmly. Clone size appears in some rows only: once, few, many, or a class for an expanded clone.

j_gene: TRBJ2-3
d_gene: TRBD2
v_gene: TRBV24-1
abundance: -
CDR3aa: CATGGGAGTVPDTQYF
CDR3nt: TGTGCCACCGGGGGGGGAGCGGGTACGGTCCCAGATACGCAGTATTTT

j_gene: TRBJ2-1
d_gene: -
v_gene: TRBV7-6
abundance: -
CDR3aa: CASSPAHRDTYNEQFF
CDR3nt: TGTGCCAGCAGCCCGGCTCACCGGGACACATACAATGAGCAGTTCTTC

j_gene: TRBJ2-1
d_gene: TRBD2
v_gene: TRBV7-3
abundance: -
CDR3aa: CASSSSGGANEQFF
CDR3nt: TGTGCCAGCAGCTCTAGCGGGGGGGCCAATGAGCAGTTCTTC

j_gene: TRBJ2-2
d_gene: TRBD1
v_gene: TRBV7-9
abundance: -
CDR3aa: CASSLTGAETGELFF
CDR3nt: TGTGCCAGCAGCTTAACAGGGGCGGAAACCGGGGAGCTGTTTTTT

j_gene: TRBJ2-1
d_gene: TRBD1
v_gene: TRBV19
abundance: -
CDR3aa: CASSKIFPGGNEQFF
CDR3nt: TGTGCCAGTAGTAAAATTTTCCCAGGGGGCAATGAGCAGTTCTTC

j_gene: TRBJ2-3
d_gene: TRBD2
v_gene: TRBV7-8
abundance: -
CDR3aa: CASSLGRASGGVVDTQYF
CDR3nt: TGTGCCAGCAGCTTAGGGAGGGCTAGCGGGGGGGTGGTAGATACGCAGTATTTT

j_gene: TRBJ2-3
d_gene: TRBD2
v_gene: TRBV19
abundance: -
CDR3aa: CASSMSGLASMDTQYF
CDR3nt: TGTGCCAGTAGTATGTCGGGACTAGCCTCTATGGATACGCAGTATTTT

j_gene: TRBJ2-5
d_gene: TRBD2
v_gene: TRBV27
abundance: -
CDR3aa: CASSLDLAGGQTQYF
CDR3nt: TGTGCCAGCAGTTTAGATCTAGCGGGGGGACAGACCCAGTACTTC

j_gene: TRBJ2-1
d_gene: -
v_gene: TRBV14
abundance: -
CDR3aa: CASSHSGNEQFF
CDR3nt: TGTGCCAGCAGCCATAGTGGCAATGAGCAGTTCTTC

j_gene: TRBJ2-2
d_gene: -
v_gene: TRBV9
abundance: -
CDR3aa: CASSVEGGVNTGELFF
CDR3nt: TGTGCCAGCAGCGTAGAAGGCGGGGTGAACACCGGGGAGCTGTTTTTT

j_gene: TRBJ2-7
d_gene: TRBD1
v_gene: TRBV5-1
abundance: -
CDR3aa: CASSLSRGQGLYEQYF
CDR3nt: TGCGCCAGCAGCTTGAGTCGGGGACAGGGACTCTACGAGCAGTACTTC

j_gene: TRBJ2-4
d_gene: TRBD1
v_gene: TRBV9
abundance: once
CDR3aa: CASSEGTGIKNIQYF
CDR3nt: TGTGCCAGCAGCGAGGGGACAGGGATCAAAAACATTCAGTACTTC

j_gene: TRBJ2-1
d_gene: -
v_gene: TRBV4-2
abundance: once
CDR3aa: CASSHSSTTHNEQFF
CDR3nt: TGTGCCAGCAGCCACTCTTCGACGACACACAATGAGCAGTTCTTC

j_gene: TRBJ2-1
d_gene: -
v_gene: TRBV21-1
abundance: -
CDR3aa: CASSKSGGANEQFF
CDR3nt: TGTGCCAGCAGCAAAAGCGGGGGGGCCAATGAGCAGTTCTTC

j_gene: TRBJ2-2
d_gene: -
v_gene: TRBV5-6
abundance: -
CDR3aa: CASSLPGLNTGELFF
CDR3nt: TGTGCCAGCAGCTTGCCAGGATTGAACACCGGGGAGCTGTTTTTT

j_gene: TRBJ2-7
d_gene: -
v_gene: TRBV9
abundance: -
CDR3aa: CASSKGGSYEQYF
CDR3nt: TGTGCCAGCAGCAAAGGGGGTTCCTACGAGCAGTACTTC

j_gene: TRBJ1-4
d_gene: -
v_gene: TRBV4-1
abundance: -
CDR3aa: CASSQADSVNEKLFF
CDR3nt: TGCGCCAGCAGTCAAGCCGACAGTGTTAATGAAAAACTGTTTTTT

j_gene: TRBJ2-7
d_gene: TRBD1
v_gene: TRBV6-5
abundance: -
CDR3aa: CASSYGTGDEQYF
CDR3nt: TGTGCCAGCAGTTATGGGACAGGGGACGAGCAGTACTTC

j_gene: TRBJ2-2
d_gene: TRBD1
v_gene: TRBV11-2
abundance: once
CDR3aa: CASRRPGGFPGELFF
CDR3nt: TGTGCCAGCAGGCGGCCAGGGGGTTTCCCCGGGGAGCTGTTTTTT

j_gene: TRBJ2-1
d_gene: -
v_gene: TRBV7-3
abundance: -
CDR3aa: CASSLTGGALGEQFF
CDR3nt: TGTGCCAGCAGCTTAACTGGTGGGGCCCTGGGTGAGCAGTTCTTC

j_gene: TRBJ1-1
d_gene: -
v_gene: TRBV6-5
abundance: -
CDR3aa: CASSRRDSRNTEAFF
CDR3nt: TGTGCCAGCAGTCGAAGAGACAGTCGGAACACTGAAGCTTTCTTT

j_gene: TRBJ2-3
d_gene: TRBD2
v_gene: TRBV12-5
abundance: -
CDR3aa: CASGVAGGGTDTQYF
CDR3nt: TGTGCTAGTGGTGTAGCGGGGGGCGGCACAGATACGCAGTATTTT

j_gene: TRBJ2-3
d_gene: -
v_gene: TRBV19
abundance: -
CDR3aa: CASSQAHSGADTQYF
CDR3nt: TGTGCCAGTAGTCAAGCCCACTCAGGGGCCGATACGCAGTATTTT

j_gene: TRBJ2-7
d_gene: TRBD2
v_gene: TRBV3-1/TRBV3-2
abundance: -
CDR3aa: CASRQTSGGEQYF
CDR3nt: TGTGCCAGCAGACAGACTAGCGGGGGCGAGCAGTACTTC

j_gene: TRBJ2-5
d_gene: -
v_gene: TRBV25-1
abundance: -
CDR3aa: CASSESTVSRGTQYF
CDR3nt: TGTGCCAGCAGTGAATCGACGGTTTCCAGGGGGACCCAGTACTTC

j_gene: TRBJ1-2
d_gene: -
v_gene: TRBV6-1
abundance: -
CDR3aa: CASSEKGGQEGGYTF
CDR3nt: TGTGCCAGCAGTGAAAAGGGGGGGCAGGAAGGAGGCTACACCTTC

j_gene: TRBJ2-7
d_gene: TRBD2
v_gene: TRBV2
abundance: -
CDR3aa: CASSEFRSDRDYSYEQYF
CDR3nt: TGTGCCAGCAGTGAGTTCAGATCCGACCGGGACTACTCCTACGAGCAGTACTTC

j_gene: TRBJ1-2
d_gene: -
v_gene: TRBV11-2
abundance: -
CDR3aa: CASSLVAGANYGYTF
CDR3nt: TGTGCCAGCAGCTTAGTCGCAGGGGCTAACTATGGCTACACCTTC

j_gene: TRBJ2-5
d_gene: -
v_gene: TRBV7-8
abundance: -
CDR3aa: CASSFLSGGETQYF
CDR3nt: TGTGCCAGCAGCTTTTTATCCGGGGGTGAGACCCAGTACTTC

j_gene: TRBJ2-4
d_gene: -
v_gene: TRBV6-2/TRBV6-3
abundance: -
CDR3aa: CASSYSDTSKNIQYF
CDR3nt: TGTGCCAGCAGTTACTCTGACACTTCCAAAAACATTCAGTACTTC

j_gene: TRBJ2-5
d_gene: TRBD2
v_gene: TRBV27
abundance: once
CDR3aa: CASSTGRGDWETQYF
CDR3nt: TGTGCCAGCAGTACCGGGAGGGGAGATTGGGAGACCCAGTACTTC

j_gene: TRBJ2-3
d_gene: -
v_gene: TRBV9
abundance: -
CDR3aa: CASTDVGGTDTQYF
CDR3nt: TGTGCCAGCACTGATGTCGGGGGCACAGATACGCAGTATTTT

j_gene: TRBJ1-3
d_gene: -
v_gene: TRBV18
abundance: -
CDR3aa: CASSLGPVSGNTIYF
CDR3nt: TGTGCCAGCTCACTTGGGCCGGTCTCTGGAAACACCATATATTTT

j_gene: TRBJ1-4
d_gene: -
v_gene: TRBV27
abundance: -
CDR3aa: CASSHGLIPNEKLFF
CDR3nt: TGTGCCAGCAGTCATGGACTGATACCCAATGAAAAACTGTTTTTT

j_gene: TRBJ2-3
d_gene: -
v_gene: TRBV5-1
abundance: -
CDR3aa: CASSLTGKSTDTQYF
CDR3nt: TGCGCCAGCAGCTTGACGGGGAAAAGCACAGATACGCAGTATTTT

j_gene: TRBJ2-4
d_gene: TRBD1
v_gene: TRBV24-1
abundance: -
CDR3aa: CATSDAWDSQNIQYF
CDR3nt: TGTGCCACCAGTGACGCCTGGGACAGTCAAAACATTCAGTACTTC

j_gene: TRBJ2-3
d_gene: -
v_gene: TRBV9
abundance: -
CDR3aa: CASSVDDRSTDTQYF
CDR3nt: TGTGCCAGCAGCGTAGACGACAGGAGTACAGATACGCAGTATTTT

j_gene: TRBJ1-5
d_gene: TRBD1
v_gene: TRBV6-2/TRBV6-3
abundance: once
CDR3aa: CASSSRGQGHQPQHF
CDR3nt: TGTGCCAGCAGTTCTCGGGGACAGGGCCATCAGCCCCAGCATTTT

j_gene: TRBJ1-1
d_gene: TRBD1
v_gene: TRBV5-1
abundance: -
CDR3aa: CASGQGNTEAFF
CDR3nt: TGCGCCAGTGGACAGGGGAACACTGAAGCTTTCTTT

j_gene: TRBJ1-1
d_gene: -
v_gene: TRBV3-1/TRBV3-2
abundance: -
CDR3aa: CASSPPGGRMNTEAFF
CDR3nt: TGTGCCAGCAGCCCCCCGGGAGGGAGAATGAACACTGAAGCTTTCTTT

j_gene: TRBJ1-1
d_gene: -
v_gene: TRBV14
abundance: -
CDR3aa: CASSQDRGHPMTEAFF
CDR3nt: TGTGCCAGCAGCCAAGATCGAGGACACCCGATGACTGAAGCTTTCTTT

j_gene: TRBJ2-2
d_gene: -
v_gene: TRBV30
abundance: -
CDR3aa: CAWTGTNTGELFF
CDR3nt: TGTGCCTGGACAGGTACGAACACCGGGGAGCTGTTTTTT

j_gene: TRBJ2-1
d_gene: TRBD1
v_gene: TRBV5-5
abundance: -
CDR3aa: CASSLARQGSDEQFF
CDR3nt: TGTGCCAGCAGCTTGGCACGACAGGGCAGCGATGAGCAGTTCTTC

j_gene: TRBJ1-1
d_gene: TRBD1
v_gene: TRBV7-8
abundance: -
CDR3aa: CASSLGRQGPTEAFF
CDR3nt: TGTGCCAGCAGCTTAGGGAGACAGGGGCCCACTGAAGCTTTCTTT

j_gene: TRBJ1-1
d_gene: TRBD1
v_gene: TRBV18
abundance: -
CDR3aa: CASSPVPGQGRYGTEAFF
CDR3nt: TGTGCCAGCTCACCCGTACCAGGACAGGGGCGGTATGGAACTGAAGCTTTCTTT

j_gene: TRBJ2-3
d_gene: TRBD2
v_gene: TRBV7-2
abundance: -
CDR3aa: CASSLAAGASDTQYF
CDR3nt: TGTGCCAGCAGCTTAGCAGCGGGGGCCTCAGATACGCAGTATTTT